These 21 T cell receptor beta chains originate from one sample sequenced in a study of long-term antiretroviral therapy in people with HIV. Running of the v3.0 immunoSEQ assay took place at survey level. Profiled with immunoSEQ multiplex PCR; TCRdb holds only in-frame clones, not every one. The data show fewer than 30,000 clones, 70% to 85% seen once. Sample: unsorted PBMCs, taken 0.7 years before starting antiretroviral therapy. These receptor sequences come from a man aged 30-40 years with HIV.

The rearrangement joins TRBV7-8 to TRBJ2-5; the D gene could be TRBD1 or TRBD2 (6 bases each). V was cut by 3 bases and J by 6 bases, with 17 bases left in between. The germline CDR1 and CDR2 sequences are SGHVS and FQNEAQ. The CDR3 is made up of 15 amino acids. DNA for the CDR3: TGTGCCAGCAGCTTTTCGGGGGCTCGGGTGAAGACCCAGTACTTC. Protein product: CASSFSGARVKTQYF.

J is TRBJ1-1 and V is TRBV15; D is uncertain. Germline-derived CDR1 and CDR2 are LNHNV and YYDKDF (reference sequence). The CDR3 consists of 14 residues. V was shortened by 0 bases and J by 1 base, with 6 bases between the two germline ends. CDR3 amino acids: CATSRERQNTEAFF. The DNA of the CDR3 is TGTGCCACCAGCAGAGAGAGGCAGAACACTGAAGCTTTCTTT.

V usage is TRBV6-1 and J usage is TRBJ2-7; 11 bases map to TRBD1. The CDR3 covers 15 residues. CDR1 is MNHNS, CDR2 SASEGT, per germline. V lost 0 bases, J lost 3 bases, and 1 base stayed unmatched. The DNA for the CDR3 is TGTGCCAGCAGTGAAGCCGGGACAGGGGGCTACGAGCAGTACTTC. Residues: CASSEAGTGGYEQYF.

The chain recombines TRBV2 with TRBJ1-4; weak D call: TRBD1 (5 bases). Germline V lookup: CDR1 SNHLY, CDR2 FYNNEI. Trimming took 10 bases from V and 5 from J, leaving 14 bases between them. The CDR3 length is 13 residues. CDR3: CATCGALNEKLFF. CDR3 nucleotides: TGTGCCACCTGTGGGGCCCTAAATGAAAAACTGTTTTTT. Full variable domain (missing parts from reference TRBV2 and TRBJ1-4): EPEVTQTPSHQVTQMGQEVILRCVPISNHLYFYWYRQILGQKVEFLVSFYNNEISEKSEIFDDQFSVERPDGSNFTLKIRSTKLEDSAMYFCATCGALNEKLFFGSGTQLSVL.

The chain carries TRBV5-1 and TRBJ2-2, with 8 bases matching TRBD2. The CDR3 extends over 15 amino acids. The V gene's germline CDR1 is SGHRS and CDR2 YFSETQ. The V segment lost 4 bases and the J segment 4 bases; nucleotides outside the gene matches: 6. In DNA form, the CDR3 reads TGCGCCAGCAGCCCCGGGACTAGAAGCACCGGGGAGCTGTTTTTT. This encodes CASSPGTRSTGELFF.

In nucleotides, the CDR3 is TGTGCCAGCGCCCTCCTGCGGGACAGGGTCGGGGAGCAGTACTTC. It codes for CASALLRDRVGEQYF. The rearrangement uses TRBV28 and TRBJ2-7, with 9 bases lining up with TRBD1. The V gene end was trimmed by 8 bases and the J gene end by 7 bases; junction bases not matched to a gene: 15. CDR3 length: 15 residues. Germline-derived CDR1 and CDR2 are MDHEN and SYDVKM.

This clone was seen only a few times. One end of the junction varies from germline; a read error may be responsible. The chain has TRBV4-1 and TRBJ2-2; 7 bases agree with TRBD2. The CDR3 has 15 amino acids. CDR1 and CDR2 (germline): MGHRA, YSYEKL. The CDR3: CASSQALANTGELFF. The CDR3 nucleotides read TGCGCCAGCAGCCAAGCACTAGCGAATACCGGGGAGCTGTTTTTT.

The chain carries TRBV6-5 and TRBJ1-1, with 7 bases identical to TRBD1. The CDR3 is 14 residues long. Looked up from germline, CDR1 is MNHEY and CDR2 is SVGAGI. The ends lost 2 bases at V and 7 bases at J; junction bases unmatched: 7. The DNA for the CDR3 is TGTGCCAGCAGTTACGGGCAGGGGGAGGATGAAGCTTTCTTT. This translates into CASSYGQGEDEAFF.

The genes are TRBV7-9 and TRBJ2-3; no clear D gene. Trimming pared 0 bases from V and 6 bases from J, leaving 10 bases between. Germline V gives CDR1 SEHNR, CDR2 FQNEAQ (reference sequence). The CDR3 loop spans 14 amino acids. Written as DNA, the CDR3 is TGTGCCAGCAGCTTAGCGCGGTGGGCCGATACGCAGTATTTT. Translated: CASSLARWADTQYF.

For this clone: At one boundary the junction diverges from the germline segment, which might be a read error. V usage is TRBV6-1 and J usage is TRBJ2-2; D remains ambiguous. Germline-derived CDR1 and CDR2 are MNHNS and SASEGT. The CDR3 contains 15 residues. This CDR3 reads CASRERPDGTGELFF. DNA of the CDR3: TGTGCCAGCCGTGAGCGCCCCGATGGCACCGGGGAGCTGTTTTTT.

CDR3 in amino acids: CASSNTGPEAKNIQYF. The CDR3 nucleotides read TGTGCCAGCAGTAACACAGGGCCGGAGGCCAAAAACATTCAGTACTTC. The chain carries TRBV25-1 and TRBJ2-4; D might be TRBD1 (6 bases). Germline-derived CDR1 and CDR2 are MGHDK and SYGVNS. The CDR3 length is 16 residues. The V gene lost 5 bases and the J gene lost 1 base, with 15 bases spanning the gap.

The rearrangement joins TRBV19 to TRBJ2-2; the D gene is possibly TRBD1 (6 bases). Trimming stripped 4 bases from V and 6 bases from J, with 15 bases between. The CDR3 is 15 amino acids. Germline V gene sequence: CDR1 LNHDA, CDR2 SQIVND (reference sequence). The CDR3 sequence is CASSSQGSWAGELFF. CDR3 DNA sequence: TGTGCCAGTAGTAGCCAGGGGAGTTGGGCCGGGGAGCTGTTTTTT.

This clone was counted a single time. The rearrangement joins TRBV28 to TRBJ1-5; D not certain. Germline CDR1 and CDR2: MDHEN and SYDVKM. The CDR3 loop spans 15 amino acids. V was pared by 5 bases and J by 7 bases, with 18 bases between. Here the CDR3 DNA reads TGTGCCAGCAGTCTGATCCGGGCCCGCGGGCAGCCCCAGCATTTT. Amino acid sequence: CASSLIRARGQPQHF.

The chain uses TRBV7-2 and TRBJ1-6; D gene uncertain. CDR1 SGHTA and CDR2 FQGNSA come from the germline V gene. V lost 4 bases, J lost 6 bases, and 10 bases lay in between. This CDR3 is built from 14 residues. In DNA, the CDR3 is TGTGCCAGCAGCTCGCTAAAGGGTAATTCACCCCTCCACTTT. Translated: CASSSLKGNSPLHF.

The chain uses TRBV7-2 and TRBJ2-3, with no clear D. CDR1 is SGHTA, CDR2 FQGNSA, per germline. The CDR3 loop spans 17 amino acids. V lost 5 bases to trimming and J lost 4 bases, with 22 bases between them. The CDR3 DNA follows: TGTGCCAGCAGCCGCCGACTCGGACCTGCTAGGGCAGATACGCAGTATTTT. This gives the protein CASSRRLGPARADTQYF.

The rearrangement uses TRBV6-5 and TRBJ2-7; perhaps TRBD1 as D (6 bases). From germline, CDR1 is MNHEY and CDR2 SVGAGI. There are 11 residues in the CDR3. V shed 8 bases and J shed 4 bases, with 9 bases lying between them. CDR3 loop: CASGQPYEQYF. CDR3 bases: TGTGCCAGCGGACAGCCGTACGAGCAGTACTTC.

The genes are TRBV9 and TRBJ1-2; 7 bases line up with TRBD1. The CDR3 is made up of 11 amino acids. The J segment lost 7 bases and the V segment lost 8 bases, leaving 5 bases of the junction unmatched. Germline CDR1 is SGDLS and CDR2 is YYNGEE. The DNA for the CDR3 is TGTGCCAGTGACAGGGCCGGTGGCTACACCTTC. Protein sequence: CASDRAGGYTF.

The count of this clone is one. The chain carries TRBV9 and TRBJ1-6, with no clear D. The length of the CDR3 is 14 residues. From germline, CDR1 is SGDLS and CDR2 YYNGEE. The germline V and J ends were trimmed by 1 base and 5 bases, with 7 bases remaining between them. CDR3 in DNA: TGTGCCAGCAGCGTAAGGAAGGATAATTCACCCCTCCACTTT. It yields the protein CASSVRKDNSPLHF.

The chain links TRBV28 to TRBJ2-1; 10 bases match TRBD2. From germline, CDR1 is MDHEN and CDR2 SYDVKM. The CDR3 runs to 17 residues. V was clipped by 6 bases and J by 4 bases; unmatched bases: 12. The CDR3: CASSLKLAGVGYNEQFF. Here the CDR3 DNA reads TGTGCCAGCAGCTTAAAGCTAGCGGGAGTTGGTTACAATGAGCAGTTCTTC.

The rearrangement links TRBV4-2 to TRBJ2-6; a possible D gene is TRBD1 (7 bases). Germline CDR1 LGHNA, CDR2 YNFKEQ. V was cut by 4 bases and J by 0 bases, with 13 bases left in between. The CDR3 has 17 residues. As DNA, the CDR3 is TGTGCCAGCAGCCCCCAGGGGGGCCTCTCTGGGGCCAACGTCCTGACTTTC. Its translation is CASSPQGGLSGANVLTF.

The J gene is TRBJ1-1, the V gene TRBV19, with 7 bases fitting TRBD1. V shed 9 bases, J shed 5 bases, and the junction held 15 bases outside the gene matches. Germline V CDR1 and CDR2: LNHDA, SQIVND (reference sequence). The CDR3 length is 15 residues. The CDR3 DNA reads TGTGCCAGCACGCTGGGACAGCCGGCGTTTACTGAAGCTTTCTTT. Translation gives CASTLGQPAFTEAFF.